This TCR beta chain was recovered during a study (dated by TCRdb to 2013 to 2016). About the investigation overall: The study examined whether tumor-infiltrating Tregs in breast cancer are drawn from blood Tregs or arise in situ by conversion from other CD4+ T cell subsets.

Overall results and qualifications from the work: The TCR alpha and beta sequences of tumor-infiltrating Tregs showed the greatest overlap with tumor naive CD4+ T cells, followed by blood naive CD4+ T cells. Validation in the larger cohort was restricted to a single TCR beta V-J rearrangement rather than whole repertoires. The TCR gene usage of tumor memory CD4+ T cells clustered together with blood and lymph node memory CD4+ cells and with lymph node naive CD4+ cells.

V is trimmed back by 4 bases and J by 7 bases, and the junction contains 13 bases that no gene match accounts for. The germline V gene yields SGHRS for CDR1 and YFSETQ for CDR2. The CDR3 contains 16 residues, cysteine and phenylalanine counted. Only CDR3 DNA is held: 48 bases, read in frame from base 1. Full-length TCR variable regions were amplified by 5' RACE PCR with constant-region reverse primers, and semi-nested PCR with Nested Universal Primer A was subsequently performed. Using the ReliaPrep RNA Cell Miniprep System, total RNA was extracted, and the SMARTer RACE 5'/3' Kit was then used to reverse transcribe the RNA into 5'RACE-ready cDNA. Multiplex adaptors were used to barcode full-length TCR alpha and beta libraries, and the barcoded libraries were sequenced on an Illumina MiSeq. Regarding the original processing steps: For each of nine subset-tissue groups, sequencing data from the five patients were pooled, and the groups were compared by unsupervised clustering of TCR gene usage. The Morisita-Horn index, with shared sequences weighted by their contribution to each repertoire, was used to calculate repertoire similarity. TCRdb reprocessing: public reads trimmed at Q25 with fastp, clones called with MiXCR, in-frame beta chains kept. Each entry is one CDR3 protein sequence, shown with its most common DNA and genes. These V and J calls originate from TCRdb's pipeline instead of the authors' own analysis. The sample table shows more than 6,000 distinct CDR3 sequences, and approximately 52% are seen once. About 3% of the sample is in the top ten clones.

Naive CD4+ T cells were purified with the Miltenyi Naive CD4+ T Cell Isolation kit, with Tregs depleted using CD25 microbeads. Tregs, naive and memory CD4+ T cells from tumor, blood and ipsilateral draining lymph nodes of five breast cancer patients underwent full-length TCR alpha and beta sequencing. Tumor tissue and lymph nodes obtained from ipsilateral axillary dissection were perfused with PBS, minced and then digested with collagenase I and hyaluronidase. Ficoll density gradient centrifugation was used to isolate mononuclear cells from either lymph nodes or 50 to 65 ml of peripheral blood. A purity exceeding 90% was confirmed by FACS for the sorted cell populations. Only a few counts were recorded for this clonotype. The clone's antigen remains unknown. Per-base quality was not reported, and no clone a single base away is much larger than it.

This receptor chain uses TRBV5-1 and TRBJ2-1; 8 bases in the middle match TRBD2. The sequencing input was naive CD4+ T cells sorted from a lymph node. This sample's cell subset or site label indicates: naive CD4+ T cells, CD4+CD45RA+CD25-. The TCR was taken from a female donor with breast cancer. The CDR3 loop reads CASSRTGTSIGNEQFF. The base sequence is TGCGCCAGCAGCCGAACCGGGACTAGTATCGGTAATGAGCAGTTCTTC.